This T cell receptor (beta chain) derives from a study of cytomegalovirus exposure and HLA in healthy donors. Trimming cost V 5 bases and J 0 bases, with 13 bases left between them. The CDR3 length is 15 residues. Germline V gives CDR1 MNHEY, CDR2 SMNVEV (reference sequence). Produced via immunoSEQ multiplex PCR; TCRdb's table is partial and in-frame only. Among about 240,000 clones, approximately 83% were seen once, and the ten largest hold around 1.3%. The chain has TRBV27 and TRBJ2-5; D might be TRBD1 (6 bases). Sequencing was carried out using PBMCs. The sequence was collected from a woman aged 25 to 39 in good health and CMV-seropositive. In nucleotides, the CDR3 is TGTGCCAGCAGTCCGCGACAGGTTCACCAAGAGACCCAGTACTTC. This translates into CASSPRQVHQETQYF.